This T cell receptor (beta chain) derives from a study of CD4 T cell repertoires in COVID-19. Overall study results and limits: Sharing of several most expanded SARS-CoV-2-reactive clonotypes across memory subsets suggested intraclonal diversification.

No culture step preceded sequencing of the ex vivo isolated memory T cells. Regarding this clone: As yet, its antigen is unknown.

Sequencing was performed with immunoSEQ multiplex PCR; in TCRdb, only in-frame clones are kept and a portion is missing. The sample includes around 25,000 clones, about 94% of them seen just once. The CDR3 is 17 residues long. Germline V CDR1 and CDR2: LNHNV, YYDKDF (reference sequence). Between the trimmed V and J ends, which lost 0 bases and 10 bases, there was a span of 22 bases. The TCR comes from a human donor who had COVID-19. The chain joins TRBV15 to TRBJ2-1, with D possibly matching TRBD2 (6 bases). The sequences come from circulating follicular helper CD4+ T cells (cTfh) from blood, collected before the COVID-19 pandemic. CDR3 amino acids: CATSRDTSGLKKAEQFF. CDR3 nucleotide sequence: TGTGCCACCAGCAGAGATACATCCGGACTAAAAAAAGCCGAGCAGTTCTTC.